Shown below are 18 T cell receptor beta chains from a single sample sequenced in a study of blood T cell repertoires in COVID-19. Method: immunoSEQ multiplex PCR; TCRdb's copy keeps in-frame clones and lacks some. The sample has 150,000 to 200,000 clones; about 88% are singletons. The sequenced sample was peripheral blood. The source is a woman older than 75 in a cohort sampled during active or convalescent COVID-19.

The chain is built from TRBV7-9 and TRBJ1-5; D remains ambiguous. The CDR3 runs 14 residues. Germline V gene data show CDR1 as SEHNR and CDR2 as FQNEAQ (reference sequence). V was clipped by 3 bases and J by 5 bases, with 11 bases between them. CDR3 DNA: TGTGCCAGCAGCTTCGGGGTGCAGGATCAGCCCCAGCATTTT. This gives the protein CASSFGVQDQPQHF.

In its sample, this clone was seen a few times. This chain uses TRBV6-1 with TRBJ2-7, with TRBD2 as a possible D gene (5 bases). Trimming pared 4 bases from V and 2 bases from J, leaving 18 bases between. The CDR3 length is 16 residues. Germline CDR1 is MNHNS and CDR2 is SASEGT. CDR3 DNA: TGTGCCAGCAGTGCCCTTACGGGGTCTTTACCCTACGAGCAGTACGTC. Protein product: CASSALTGSLPYEQYV.

The rearrangement uses TRBV5-1 and TRBJ2-3, with D tentatively TRBD1 (5 bases). The CDR3 is 16 amino acids. Trimming cost V 2 bases and J 0 bases, with 13 bases left between them. Germline CDR1 SGHRS, CDR2 YFSETQ. The CDR3 DNA reads TGCGCCAGCAGCTTCCCCGCAGGGTTCAGCACAGATACGCAGTATTTT. Residues: CASSFPAGFSTDTQYF.

The V and J genes are TRBV10-3 and TRBJ2-2; 12 bases agree with TRBD2. This CDR3 has 17 amino acids. V shed 3 bases and J 5 bases; nucleotides not matched to a gene: 7. CDR1 is ENHRY, CDR2 SYGVKD, per germline. The CDR3 region is CAISDILAGGGTGELFF. The CDR3 DNA sequence: TGTGCCATCAGTGACATACTAGCGGGAGGTGGTACCGGGGAGCTGTTTTTT.

V usage is TRBV2 and J usage is TRBJ1-4, with a possible D match to TRBD1 (6 bases). Trimming removed 7 bases from V and 4 bases from J, with 19 bases in between. The germline V gene encodes CDR1 SNHLY and CDR2 FYNNEI. The length of the CDR3 is 16 residues. The CDR3 spells CASIRTGSVGNEKLFF. CDR3 nucleotides: TGTGCCAGCATCCGTACAGGGTCGGTGGGTAATGAAAAACTGTTTTTT.

This sequence joins TRBV10-3 and TRBJ1-2, with 7 bases aligning to TRBD1. V trimming: 11 bases; J trimming: 8 bases; junction bases outside the gene matches: 8. Germline values: CDR1 ENHRY, CDR2 SYGVKD. The CDR3 sequence is 11 residues long. In DNA form, the CDR3 reads TGTGCCGTAGGAGGGGGCTTCGGCTACACCTTC. Protein product: CAVGGGFGYTF.

V is TRBV29-1 and J is TRBJ1-1; D is perhaps TRBD1 (5 bases). The CDR3 runs 12 residues. Trimming pared 3 bases from V and 2 bases from J, leaving 7 bases between. Looked up from germline, CDR1 is SQVTM and CDR2 is ANQGSEA. CDR3 sequence (DNA): TGCAGCGTTGATAGGACAAACACTGAAGCTTTCTTT. It translates to CSVDRTNTEAFF.

This chain joins TRBV4-1 and TRBJ1-1; D gene unclear. The CDR3 consists of 16 residues. Trimming cost V 5 bases and J 1 base, with 17 bases left between them. Germline assignment: CDR1 MGHRA and CDR2 YSYEKL. The CDR3 sequence is CASSIHRRSSNTEAFF. The DNA for the CDR3 is TGCGCCAGCAGCATACATAGGAGGTCCTCGAACACTGAAGCTTTCTTT.

The chain couples TRBV6-5 to TRBJ1-5; 7 positions agree with TRBD1. The CDR3 is 14 residues long. Trimming took 4 bases from V and 7 from J; bases not matched to a gene: 7. CDR1 and CDR2 (germline): MNHEY, SVGAGI. The CDR3 loop reads CASSSQGGRQPQHF. Here the CDR3 DNA reads TGTGCCAGCAGTTCGCAGGGGGGCCGGCAGCCCCAGCATTTT.

This chain uses TRBV5-1 with TRBJ1-4, with a tentative D call TRBD1 (5 bases). Germline CDR1 is SGHRS and CDR2 is YFSETQ. The CDR3 spans 17 residues. V lost 2 bases and J 5 bases, leaving 19 bases between the germline ends. In nucleotides, the CDR3 is TGCGCCAGCAGCTTATCCCCGGTGGGGACTGAGAATGAAAAACTGTTTTTT. It codes for CASSLSPVGTENEKLFF. The full variable domain, completed using reference TRBV5-1 and TRBJ1-4, is KAGVTQTPRYLIKTRGQQVTLSCSPISGHRSVSWYQQTPGQGLQFLFEYFSETQRNKGNFPGRFSGRQFSNSRSEMNVSTLELGDSALYLCASSLSPVGTENEKLFFGSGTQLSVL.

The CDR3 loop reads CASSRHGGPITDTQYF. The DNA for the CDR3 is TGTGCCAGCAGCCGCCACGGGGGGCCCATCACAGATACGCAGTATTTT. J is TRBJ2-3 and V is TRBV7-6; D possibly corresponds to TRBD2 (7 bases). The germline V and J ends were trimmed by 5 bases and 2 bases, with 17 bases remaining between them. Germline V gives CDR1 SGHVS, CDR2 FNYEAQ. CDR3 size: 16 residues.

The rearrangement links TRBV5-1 to TRBJ2-1, with 10 nucleotides matching TRBD2. Germline values: CDR1 SGHRS, CDR2 YFSETQ. The CDR3 consists of 15 residues. Trimming at V came to 4 bases and at J to 4 bases, leaving 5 bases not matched to a gene. The CDR3 reads CASSHLAGDYNEQFF. The CDR3 nucleotides are TGCGCCAGCAGCCACCTAGCGGGGGATTACAATGAGCAGTTCTTC.

This chain links TRBV2 with TRBJ2-5; 8 bases agree with TRBD2. Germline V gene lookup returns CDR1 SNHLY and CDR2 FYNNEI. V gave up 3 bases and J gave up 5 bases; unmatched junction bases: 5. CDR3 length equals 14 residues. The chain's CDR3 is CASSDGGGKETQYF. CDR3 sequence (DNA): TGTGCCAGCAGTGATGGCGGGGGGAAGGAGACCCAGTACTTC.

In its sample, this clone was seen once. The chain couples TRBV7-8 to TRBJ1-4, with 8 bases fitting TRBD1. V was pared by 2 bases and J by 8 bases, with 19 bases of the junction left unmatched. This CDR3 has 19 residues. Germline CDR1 and CDR2: SGHVS and FQNEAQ. The CDR3 nucleotides are TGTGCCAGCAGCTTATACCTGACCAGGGGGCTTGGTTATGGGGAAAAACTGTTTTTT. Its protein product is CASSLYLTRGLGYGEKLFF.

This clone was seen just once. The J gene is TRBJ2-1, the V gene TRBV3-1 (or the pseudogene TRBV3-2); 11 bases match TRBD2. The length of the CDR3 is 18 residues. Germline values: CDR1 LGHDT, CDR2 YNNKEL (reference sequence). V shed 2 bases, J shed 3 bases, and the junction held 9 bases outside the gene matches. The CDR3 sequence is CASSQLRSGGVLYNEQFF. The CDR3 nucleotides read TGTGCCAGCAGCCAACTACGTAGCGGGGGGGTCCTCTACAATGAGCAGTTCTTC.

The chain uses TRBV7-2 and TRBJ1-5; 8 nucleotides agree with TRBD1. The CDR3 consists of 17 residues. The germline V gene has CDR1 SGHTA and CDR2 FQGNSA. With 5 bases clipped from V and 1 base from J, the junction kept 10 bases outside the gene matches. The CDR3 sequence is CASSRGQGGSSNQPQHF. The CDR3 DNA reads as TGTGCCAGCAGCCGCGGACAGGGAGGTTCGAGCAATCAGCCCCAGCATTTT.

The chain combines TRBV19 with TRBJ1-1; 9 bases are shared with TRBD1. V shed 5 bases and J 1 base; nucleotides not matched to a gene: 14. CDR3 length equals 18 residues. Germline values: CDR1 LNHDA, CDR2 SQIVND (reference sequence). CDR3 in DNA: TGTGCCAGTAGTCCAAAGCTTCTACCGGGACAGGGGAACACTGAAGCTTTCTTT. This sequence encodes CASSPKLLPGQGNTEAFF. The complete variable domain, with remaining parts taken from reference TRBV19 and TRBJ1-1, reads DGGITQSPKYLFRKEGQNVTLSCEQNLNHDAMYWYRQDPGQGLRLIYYSQIVNDFQKGDIAEGYSVSREKKESFPLTVTSAQKNPTAFYLCASSPKLLPGQGNTEAFFGQGTRLTVV.

The rearrangement joins TRBV9 to TRBJ1-2, with TRBD1 as a possible D gene (6 bases). Germline V gives CDR1 SGDLS, CDR2 YYNGEE. V was clipped by 3 bases and J by 4 bases, with 10 bases between them. This CDR3 has 13 amino acids. CDR3 residues: CASSATGTYGYTF. The CDR3 region has the DNA TGTGCCAGCAGCGCTACAGGGACCTATGGCTACACCTTC.